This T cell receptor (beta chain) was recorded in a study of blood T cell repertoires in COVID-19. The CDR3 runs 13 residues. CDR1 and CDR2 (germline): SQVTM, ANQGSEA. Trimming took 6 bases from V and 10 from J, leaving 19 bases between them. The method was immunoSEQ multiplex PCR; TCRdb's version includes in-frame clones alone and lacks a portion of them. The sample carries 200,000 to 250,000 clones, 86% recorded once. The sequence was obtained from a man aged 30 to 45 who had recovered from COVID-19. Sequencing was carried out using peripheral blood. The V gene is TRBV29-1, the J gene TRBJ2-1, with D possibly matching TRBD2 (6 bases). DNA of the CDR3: TGCAGCGTCCGAAGGTGGCGGGGAGAGGAGCAGTTCTTC. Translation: CSVRRWRGEEQFF.